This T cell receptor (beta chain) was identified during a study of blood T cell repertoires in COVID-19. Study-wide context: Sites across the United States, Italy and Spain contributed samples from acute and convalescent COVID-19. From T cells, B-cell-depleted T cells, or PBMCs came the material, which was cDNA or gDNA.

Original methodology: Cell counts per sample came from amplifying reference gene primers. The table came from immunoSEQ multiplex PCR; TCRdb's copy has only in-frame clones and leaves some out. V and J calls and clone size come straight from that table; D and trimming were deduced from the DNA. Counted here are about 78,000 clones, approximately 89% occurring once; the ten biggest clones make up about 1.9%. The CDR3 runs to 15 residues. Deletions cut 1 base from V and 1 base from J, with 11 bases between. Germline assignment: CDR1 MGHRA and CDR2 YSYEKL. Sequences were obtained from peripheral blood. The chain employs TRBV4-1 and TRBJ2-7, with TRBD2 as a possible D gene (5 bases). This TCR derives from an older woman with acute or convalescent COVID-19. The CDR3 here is CASSQGVSGSYEQYF. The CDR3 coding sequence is TGCGCCAGCAGCCAAGGGGTTTCGGGGTCCTACGAGCAGTACTTC.